Below are 2 T cell receptor beta chains sequenced from a single sample in a study of blood T cell repertoires in COVID-19. The method was immunoSEQ multiplex PCR; TCRdb's version includes in-frame clones alone and lacks a portion of them. The sample includes around 300,000 clones, approximately 92% of them seen just once. The sample taken for sequencing was PBMCs or T cells enriched from blood (not recorded which). The receptors derive from a woman in her twenties or thirties who had recovered from COVID-19.

The chain is built from TRBV27 and TRBJ2-7, with D perhaps TRBD2 (6 bases). V was trimmed by 5 bases and J by 5 bases, leaving 19 bases between them. Per germline, CDR1 MNHEY and CDR2 SMNVEV (reference sequence). CDR3 size: 15 residues. CDR3 DNA: TGTGCCAGCAGTCCGGGGGACGCCATCGGGGACGAGCAGTACTTC. As protein: CASSPGDAIGDEQYF.

This clone came up a few times. V and J are TRBV24-1 and TRBJ1-2; 9 nucleotides align to TRBD1. This CDR3 contains 16 residues. The J segment lost 7 bases and the V segment lost 2 bases, leaving 10 bases of the junction unmatched. Germline values: CDR1 KGHDR, CDR2 SFDVKD. The CDR3, as DNA: TGTGCCACCAGTGATTCTCCTCCGGGACAGGGAGGTGGCTACACCTTC. It is translated as CATSDSPPGQGGGYTF.